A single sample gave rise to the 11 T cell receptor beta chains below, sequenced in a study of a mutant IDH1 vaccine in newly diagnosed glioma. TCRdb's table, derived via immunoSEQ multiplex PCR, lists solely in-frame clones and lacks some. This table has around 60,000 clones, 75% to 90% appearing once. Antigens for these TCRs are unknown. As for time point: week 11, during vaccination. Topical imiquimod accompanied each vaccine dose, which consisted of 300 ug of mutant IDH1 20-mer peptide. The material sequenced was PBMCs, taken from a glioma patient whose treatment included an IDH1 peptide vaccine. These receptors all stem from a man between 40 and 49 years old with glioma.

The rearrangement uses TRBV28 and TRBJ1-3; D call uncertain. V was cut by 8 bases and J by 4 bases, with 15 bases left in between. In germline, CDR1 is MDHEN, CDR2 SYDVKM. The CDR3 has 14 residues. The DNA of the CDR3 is TGTGCCAGCGTACCCCCCGGCGAAGGAAACACCATATATTTT. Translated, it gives CASVPPGEGNTIYF.

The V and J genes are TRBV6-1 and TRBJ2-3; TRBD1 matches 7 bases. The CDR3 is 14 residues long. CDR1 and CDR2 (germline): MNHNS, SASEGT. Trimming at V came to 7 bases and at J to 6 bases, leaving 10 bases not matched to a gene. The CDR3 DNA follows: TGTGCCAGCACTTATGTTGACAGGGCGGATACGCAGTATTTT. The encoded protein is CASTYVDRADTQYF.

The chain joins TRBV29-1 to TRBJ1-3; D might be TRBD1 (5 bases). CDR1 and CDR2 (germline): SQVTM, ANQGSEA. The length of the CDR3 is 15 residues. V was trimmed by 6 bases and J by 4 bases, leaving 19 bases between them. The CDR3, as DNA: TGCAGCGTCGGGGGGATTGGGGGGTCAGGAAACACCATATATTTT. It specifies CSVGGIGGSGNTIYF.

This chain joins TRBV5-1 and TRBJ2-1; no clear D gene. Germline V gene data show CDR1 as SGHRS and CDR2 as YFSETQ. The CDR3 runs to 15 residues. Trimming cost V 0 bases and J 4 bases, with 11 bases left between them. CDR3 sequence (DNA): TGCGCCAGCAGCTTGGGTATATCGACGTACAATGAGCAGTTCTTC. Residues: CASSLGISTYNEQFF.

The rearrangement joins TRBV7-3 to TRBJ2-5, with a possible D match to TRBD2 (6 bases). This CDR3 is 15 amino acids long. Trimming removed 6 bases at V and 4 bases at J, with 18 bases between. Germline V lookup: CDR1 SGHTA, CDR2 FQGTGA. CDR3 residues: CASSYRPGEGETQYF. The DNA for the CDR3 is TGTGCCAGCAGTTATAGACCGGGAGAGGGAGAGACCCAGTACTTC. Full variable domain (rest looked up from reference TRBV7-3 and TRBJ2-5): GAGVSQTPSNKVTEKGKYVELRCDPISGHTALYWYRQSLGQGPEFLIYFQGTGAADDSGLPNDRFFAVRPEGSVSTLKIQRTERGDSAVYLCASSYRPGEGETQYFGPGTRLLVL.

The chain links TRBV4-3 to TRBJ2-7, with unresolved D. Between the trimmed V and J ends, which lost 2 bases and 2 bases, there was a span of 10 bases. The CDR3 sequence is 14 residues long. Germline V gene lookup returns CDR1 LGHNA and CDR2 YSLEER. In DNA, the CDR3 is TGCGCCAGCAGCCAATCGTCTAACCCCTACGAGCAGTACTTC. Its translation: CASSQSSNPYEQYF.

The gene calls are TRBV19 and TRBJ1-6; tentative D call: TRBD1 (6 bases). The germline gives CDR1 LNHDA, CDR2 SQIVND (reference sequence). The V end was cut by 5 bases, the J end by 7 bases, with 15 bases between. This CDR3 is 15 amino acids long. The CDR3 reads CASSVSTGSNSPLHF. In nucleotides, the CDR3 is TGTGCCAGTAGTGTTTCAACAGGGTCCAATTCACCCCTCCACTTT.

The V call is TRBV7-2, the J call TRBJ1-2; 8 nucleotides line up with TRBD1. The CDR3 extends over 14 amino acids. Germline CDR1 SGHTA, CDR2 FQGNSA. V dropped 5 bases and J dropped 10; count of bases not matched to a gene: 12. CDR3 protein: CASSGNRGTGAYTF. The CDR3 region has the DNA TGTGCCAGCAGCGGGAACAGGGGGACGGGAGCCTACACCTTC. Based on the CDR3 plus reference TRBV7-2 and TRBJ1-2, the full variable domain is GAGVSQSPSNKVTEKGKDVELRCDPISGHTALYWYRQSLGQGLEFLIYFQGNSAPDKSGLPSDRFSAERTGGSVSTLTIQRTQQEDSAVYLCASSGNRGTGAYTFGSGTRLTVV.

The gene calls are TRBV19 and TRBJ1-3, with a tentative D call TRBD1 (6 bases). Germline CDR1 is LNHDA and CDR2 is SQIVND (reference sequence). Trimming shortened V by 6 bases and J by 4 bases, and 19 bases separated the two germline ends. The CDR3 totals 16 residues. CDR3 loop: CASRGTTGFFGNTIYF. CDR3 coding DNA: TGTGCCAGTAGGGGAACCACAGGGTTTTTCGGAAACACCATATATTTT.

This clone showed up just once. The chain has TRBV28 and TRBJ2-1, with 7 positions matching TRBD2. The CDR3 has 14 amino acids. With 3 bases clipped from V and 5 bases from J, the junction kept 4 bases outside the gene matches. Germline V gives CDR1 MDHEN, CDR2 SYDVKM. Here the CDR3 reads CASSFYGGNNEQFF. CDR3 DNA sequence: TGTGCCAGCAGTTTTTACGGGGGGAACAATGAGCAGTTCTTC.

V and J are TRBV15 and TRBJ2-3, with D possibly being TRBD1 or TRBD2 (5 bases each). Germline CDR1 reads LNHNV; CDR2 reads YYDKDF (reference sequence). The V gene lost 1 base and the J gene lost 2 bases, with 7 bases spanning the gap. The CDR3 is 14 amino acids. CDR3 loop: CATSRGGFTDTQYF. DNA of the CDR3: TGTGCCACCAGCAGAGGGGGGTTCACAGATACGCAGTATTTT.